These 21 T cell receptor beta chains originate from one sample sequenced in a study of shared clonotypes between healthy human individuals. The repertoire was sequenced with immunoSEQ multiplex PCR; TCRdb's copy has only in-frame clones and lacks some. The table includes around 750,000 clones, less than 85% detected once. Input material: memory CD4+ T cells sorted from blood. Indicated subset: CD45RA-negative fraction. Source of these receptors: a woman aged 25 to 39 in good health.

This clone was recorded only once. CDR3: CASSPRTVKLGEKLFF. The CDR3 DNA reads TGTGCCAGCTCACCTCGGACGGTCAAATTAGGTGAAAAACTGTTTTTT. This rearrangement joins TRBV18 to TRBJ1-4, with D uncertain. V was clipped by 3 bases and J by 7 bases, with 18 bases between them. The CDR3 runs to 16 residues. Germline CDR1 reads KGHSH; CDR2 reads LQKENI.

This clone was seen more than once but under ten times. The chain combines TRBV5-1 with TRBJ1-2; TRBD1 agrees at 10 bases. This CDR3 is built from 14 residues. In germline, CDR1 is SGHRS, CDR2 YFSETQ. Trimming took 7 bases from V and 2 from J; bases not matched to a gene: 5. The CDR3 sequence: CASEPGQGNYGYTF. Here the CDR3 DNA reads TGCGCCAGCGAGCCGGGACAGGGGAACTATGGCTACACCTTC.

In this sample, this clone turned up many times. The chain is built from TRBV7-8 and TRBJ1-5; TRBD1 agrees at 7 bases. CDR3 length: 15 amino acids. With V trimmed by 2 bases and J by 5 bases, 6 bases remained unmatched. CDR1 is SGHVS, CDR2 FQNEAQ, per germline. The CDR3 region has the DNA TGTGCCAGCAGCTTAAGGGACAGCCGAGATCAGCCCCAGCATTTT. It translates to CASSLRDSRDQPQHF. The complete variable domain, with remaining parts taken from reference TRBV7-8 and TRBJ1-5, reads GAGVSQSPRYKVAKRGQDVALRCDPISGHVSLFWYQQALGQGPEFLTYFQNEAQLDKSGLPSDRFFAERPEGSVSTLKIQRTQQEDSAVYLCASSLRDSRDQPQHFGDGTRLSIL.

This clone has a handful of counts. The chain combines TRBV23-1 with TRBJ2-7; 9 bases align to TRBD1. TRBV23-1 is reported as an ORF; its role is uncertain. This CDR3 is 17 amino acids long. V shed 6 bases and J 5 bases; nucleotides not matched to a gene: 17. The CDR3 nucleotides read TGCGCCAGCAGCCTGGTTTGGGGCCGGACAGGGGCGAACGAGCAGTACTTC. As protein: CASSLVWGRTGANEQYF.

The J gene is TRBJ2-7, the V gene TRBV21-1; the D call of TRBD1 is as the table states it, not checked on the DNA. TRBV21-1 is shown as a pseudogene. CDR3 length equals 14 residues. The CDR3 sequence is CASSNPRTNREQYF. Written as DNA, the CDR3 is TGTGCCAGCAGCAACCCCCGGACAAACAGGGAGCAGTACTTC.

V and J are TRBV2 and TRBJ2-7; possible D gene TRBD2, 6 bases. V was pared by 4 bases and J by 2 bases, with 18 bases between. The V gene's germline CDR1 is SNHLY and CDR2 FYNNEI. The CDR3 extends over 16 amino acids. The CDR3 spells CASSALPAGPAYEQYF. CDR3 DNA: TGTGCCAGCAGTGCCCTACCGGCGGGACCTGCCTACGAGCAGTACTTC.

The chain uses TRBV29-1 and TRBJ2-6, with 7 bases fitting TRBD1. Germline assignment: CDR1 SQVTM and CDR2 ANQGSEA. The V segment lost 7 bases and the J segment 0 bases; nucleotides outside the gene matches: 9. The CDR3 contains 16 residues. CDR3 in DNA: TGCAGCGACCGGCAGGGGGTAGACTCTGGGGCCAACGTCCTGACTTTC. Translated, it gives CSDRQGVDSGANVLTF.

The V gene is TRBV6-5, the J gene TRBJ2-7; 9 nucleotides agree with TRBD1. Germline CDR1 reads MNHEY; CDR2 reads SVGAGI. The CDR3 is made up of 14 amino acids. The V segment lost 6 bases and the J segment 8 bases; nucleotides outside the gene matches: 11. CDR3 coding DNA: TGTGCCAGCAGCCGGGACAGGGTAGGTGGAAAGCAGTACTTC. Translating it yields CASSRDRVGGKQYF.

This clone was detected ten times or more. The chain combines TRBV15 with TRBJ2-7; TRBD2 matches 9 bases. The CDR3 covers 16 residues. Germline V gene sequence: CDR1 LNHNV, CDR2 YYDKDF (reference sequence). Trimming cost V 3 bases and J 3 bases; bases outside gene matches: 9. CDR3 protein: CATSRDIAGANYEQYF. Written as DNA, the CDR3 is TGTGCCACCAGCAGGGATATAGCGGGAGCAAACTACGAGCAGTACTTC.

The V and J genes are TRBV7-9 and TRBJ2-1; 10 bases align to TRBD2. CDR3 length equals 16 residues. The germline V gene encodes CDR1 SEHNR and CDR2 FQNEAQ (reference sequence). V was clipped by 1 base and J by 8 bases; unmatched bases: 8. CDR3 in amino acids: CASSLGLAGVVDEQFF. The CDR3 DNA follows: TGTGCCAGCAGCTTAGGCCTAGCGGGAGTGGTGGATGAGCAGTTCTTC. Combining the CDR3 with reference TRBV7-9 and TRBJ2-1 gives the whole variable domain DTGVSQNPRHKITKRGQNVTFRCDPISEHNRLYWYRQTLGQGPEFLTYFQNEAQLEKSRLLSDRFSAERPKGSFSTLEIQRTEQGDSAMYLCASSLGLAGVVDEQFFGPGTRLTVL.

This clone was detected ten times or more. The CDR3 DNA reads TGTGCCAGCTCCCTTAGCGGAAGCCCGAGGCAGTACTTC. As protein: CASSLSGSPRQYF. The chain links TRBV2 to TRBJ2-7; D perhaps matches TRBD2 (6 bases). V was clipped by 8 bases and J by 9 bases, with 20 bases between them. Looked up from germline, CDR1 is SNHLY and CDR2 is FYNNEI. The CDR3 loop spans 13 amino acids. Supplemented by reference TRBV2 and TRBJ2-7, the full variable domain reads EPEVTQTPSHQVTQMGQEVILRCVPISNHLYFYWYRQILGQKVEFLVSFYNNEISEKSEIFDDQFSVERPDGSNFTLKIRSTKLEDSAMYFCASSLSGSPRQYFGPGTRLTVT.

This chain uses TRBV30 with TRBJ2-1; possibly TRBD2 for D (6 bases). Germline lookup yields CDR1 GTSNPN and CDR2 SVGIG (reference sequence). V lost 2 bases and J 7 bases, leaving 18 bases between the germline ends. The CDR3 is 15 residues long. Here the CDR3 reads CAWSLLGLASNEQFF. CDR3 DNA sequence: TGTGCCTGGAGTTTATTAGGGCTAGCGAGTAATGAGCAGTTCTTC. Full variable domain (remainder filled in from reference TRBV30 and TRBJ2-1): SQTIHQWPATLVQPVGSPLSLECTVEGTSNPNLYWYRQAAGRGLQLLFYSVGIGQISSEVPQNLSASRPQDRQFILSSKKLLLSDSGFYLCAWSLLGLASNEQFFGPGTRLTVL.

This chain uses TRBV7-7 with TRBJ2-5; D could derive from TRBD1 or TRBD2 (5 bases each). Between the trimmed V and J ends, which lost 5 bases and 5 bases, there was a span of 18 bases. This CDR3 region has 15 residues. The germline CDR1 and CDR2 sequences are SSHAT and FNYEAQ (reference sequence). The CDR3 is CASSPGTRISETQYF. As DNA, the CDR3 is TGTGCCAGCAGCCCCGGGACCCGAATCAGTGAGACCCAGTACTTC. Based on the CDR3 plus reference TRBV7-7 and TRBJ2-5, the full variable domain is GAGVSQSPRYKVTKRGQDVTLRCDPISSHATLYWYQQALGQGPEFLTYFNYEAQPDKSGLPSDRFSAERPEGSISTLTIQRTEQRDSAMYRCASSPGTRISETQYFGPGTRLLVL.

The chain links TRBV18 to TRBJ2-7; 7 nucleotides align to TRBD1. This CDR3 has 14 residues. Losses at the gene ends were 4 bases for V and 4 bases for J; bases not matched to a gene: 7. Germline assignment: CDR1 KGHSH and CDR2 LQKENI. CDR3 sequence: CASSLQGDQYEQYF. CDR3 sequence (DNA): TGTGCCAGCTCACTCCAGGGGGACCAATACGAGCAGTACTTC.

V is TRBV28 and J is TRBJ2-3; TRBD2 matches at 7 bases. With 4 bases clipped from V and 2 bases from J, the junction kept 12 bases outside the gene matches. The CDR3 is made up of 17 amino acids. Germline V gene lookup returns CDR1 MDHEN and CDR2 SYDVKM. In DNA, the CDR3 is TGTGCCAGCAGTTCCGACCGTTCTAGCGGATACACAGATACGCAGTATTTT. Encoded protein: CASSSDRSSGYTDTQYF.

The V gene is TRBV6-4, the J gene TRBJ2-1, with 12 bases aligning to TRBD2. CDR3 length: 15 amino acids. Germline values: CDR1 MRHNA, CDR2 SNTAGT. Trimming took 2 bases from V and 8 from J; bases not matched to a gene: 4. In DNA form, the CDR3 reads TGTGCCAGCAGTGACGGGACTAGCGGGTTCCATGAGCAGTTCTTC. It specifies CASSDGTSGFHEQFF.

This chain connects TRBV7-9 to TRBJ2-7; D is unresolved. This CDR3 is 12 amino acids long. The V gene lost 8 bases and the J gene lost 3 bases, with 11 bases spanning the gap. Germline V gene sequence: CDR1 SEHNR, CDR2 FQNEAQ (reference sequence). The CDR3 DNA follows: TGTGCCAGCGGTCGGGTAAGCTACGAGCAGTACTTC. Translated, it gives CASGRVSYEQYF.

This clone was found a few times. This rearrangement joins TRBV10-3 to TRBJ1-1; no definite D call. The length of the CDR3 is 11 residues. V shed 8 bases and J shed 1 base, with 5 bases lying between them. From germline, CDR1 is ENHRY and CDR2 SYGVKD. The CDR3 bases are TGTGCCATCGGTCAGAACACTGAAGCTTTCTTT. Amino acid sequence: CAIGQNTEAFF.

In its sample, this clone was seen many times. J is TRBJ2-1 and V is TRBV29-1; 9 bases are shared with TRBD2. CDR1 and CDR2 (germline): SQVTM, ANQGSEA. The CDR3 spans 15 residues. V gave up 2 bases and J gave up 6 bases; unmatched junction bases: 8. CDR3 nucleotides: TGCAGCGTTGAACGGCCACTAGCGGGTTTCAATGAGCAGTTCTTC. Its translation: CSVERPLAGFNEQFF.

The chain has TRBV29-1 and TRBJ2-1; possibly TRBD1 for D (6 bases). V was pared by 7 bases and J by 2 bases, with 21 bases between. The CDR3 extends over 16 amino acids. Germline V gene lookup returns CDR1 SQVTM and CDR2 ANQGSEA. The CDR3 loop reads CSAPRRFGQTYNEQFF. The DNA for the CDR3 is TGCAGCGCTCCCCGCCGCTTCGGACAGACCTACAATGAGCAGTTCTTC.

V and J are TRBV5-5 and TRBJ2-1; D perhaps matches TRBD2 (6 bases). V dropped 1 base and J dropped 9 bases, with 14 bases sitting between them. The CDR3 length is 14 residues. Looked up from germline, CDR1 is SGHKS and CDR2 is YYEKEE (reference sequence). CDR3: CASSLPSENSEQFF. Here the CDR3 DNA reads TGTGCCAGCAGCTTGCCTAGCGAAAACAGTGAGCAGTTCTTC.